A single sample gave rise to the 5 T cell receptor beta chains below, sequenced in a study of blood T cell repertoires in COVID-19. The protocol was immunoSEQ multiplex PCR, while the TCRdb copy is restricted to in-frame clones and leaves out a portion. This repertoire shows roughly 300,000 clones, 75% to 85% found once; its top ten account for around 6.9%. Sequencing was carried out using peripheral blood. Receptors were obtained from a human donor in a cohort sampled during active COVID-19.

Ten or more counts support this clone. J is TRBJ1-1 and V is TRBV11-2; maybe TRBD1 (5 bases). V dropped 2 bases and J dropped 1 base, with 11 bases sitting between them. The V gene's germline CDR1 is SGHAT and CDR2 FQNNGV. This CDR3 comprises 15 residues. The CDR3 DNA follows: TGTGCCAGCAGCTTAAGGAGGAGGGGGAACACTGAAGCTTTCTTT. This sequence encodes CASSLRRRGNTEAFF.

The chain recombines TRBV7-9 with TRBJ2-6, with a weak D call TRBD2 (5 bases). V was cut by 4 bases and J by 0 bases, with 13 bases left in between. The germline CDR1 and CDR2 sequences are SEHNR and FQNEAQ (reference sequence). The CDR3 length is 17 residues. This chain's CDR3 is CASSSKTTYSGANVLTF. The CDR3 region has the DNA TGTGCCAGCAGCTCAAAGACTACCTACTCTGGGGCCAACGTCCTGACTTTC.

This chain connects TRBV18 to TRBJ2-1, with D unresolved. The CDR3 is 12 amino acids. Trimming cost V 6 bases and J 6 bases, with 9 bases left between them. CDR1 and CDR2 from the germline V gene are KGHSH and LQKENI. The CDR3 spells CASSRLSNEQFF. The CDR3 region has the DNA TGTGCCAGCTCTCGCCTAAGCAATGAGCAGTTCTTC.

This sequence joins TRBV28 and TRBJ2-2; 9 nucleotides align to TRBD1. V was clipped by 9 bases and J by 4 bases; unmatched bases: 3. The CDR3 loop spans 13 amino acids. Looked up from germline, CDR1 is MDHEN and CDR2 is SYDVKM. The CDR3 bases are TGTGCCAGTGTACAGGGGGCCACCGGGGAGCTGTTTTTT. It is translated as CASVQGATGELFF.

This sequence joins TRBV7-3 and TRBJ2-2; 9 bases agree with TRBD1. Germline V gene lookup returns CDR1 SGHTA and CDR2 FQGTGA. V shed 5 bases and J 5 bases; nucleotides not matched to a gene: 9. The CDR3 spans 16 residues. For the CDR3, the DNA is TGTGCCAGCAGCCCTAAGGGACAGGGAGGGACCGGGGAGCTGTTTTTT. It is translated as CASSPKGQGGTGELFF.